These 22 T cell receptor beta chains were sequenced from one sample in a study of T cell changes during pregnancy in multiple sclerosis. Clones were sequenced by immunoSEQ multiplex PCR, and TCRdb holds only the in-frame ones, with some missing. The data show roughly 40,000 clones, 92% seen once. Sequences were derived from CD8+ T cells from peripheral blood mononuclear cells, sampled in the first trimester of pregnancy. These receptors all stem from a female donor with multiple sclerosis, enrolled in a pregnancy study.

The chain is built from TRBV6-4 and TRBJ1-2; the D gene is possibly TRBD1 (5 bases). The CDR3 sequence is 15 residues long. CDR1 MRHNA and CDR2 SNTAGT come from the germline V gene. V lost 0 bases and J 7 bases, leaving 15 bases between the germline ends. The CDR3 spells CASSDSVDTGGGYTF. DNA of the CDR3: TGTGCCAGCAGTGACTCAGTTGACACAGGCGGTGGCTACACCTTC.

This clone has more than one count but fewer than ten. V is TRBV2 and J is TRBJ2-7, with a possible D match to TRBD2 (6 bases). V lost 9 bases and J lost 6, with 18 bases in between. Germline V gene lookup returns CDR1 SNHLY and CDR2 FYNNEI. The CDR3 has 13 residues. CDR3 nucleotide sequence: TGTGCCAGACGCCCTGCTACTAGCTCCGAGCAGTACTTC. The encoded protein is CARRPATSSEQYF.

The CDR3 coding sequence is TGTGCCAGCAGCCCTTCCAGCTCCTACGAGCAGTACTTC. It translates to CASSPSSSYEQYF. V and J are TRBV6-5 and TRBJ2-7; no clear D. Trimming left V 6 bases short and J 0 bases short, with 9 bases between. Looked up from germline, CDR1 is MNHEY and CDR2 is SVGAGI. The CDR3 runs to 13 residues.

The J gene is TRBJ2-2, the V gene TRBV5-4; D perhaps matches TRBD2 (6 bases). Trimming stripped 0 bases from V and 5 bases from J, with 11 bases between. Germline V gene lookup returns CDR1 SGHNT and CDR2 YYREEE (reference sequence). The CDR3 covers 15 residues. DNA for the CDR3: TGTGCCAGCAGCTTGGCCCCGGAGGGGACCGGGGAGCTGTTTTTT. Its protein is CASSLAPEGTGELFF.

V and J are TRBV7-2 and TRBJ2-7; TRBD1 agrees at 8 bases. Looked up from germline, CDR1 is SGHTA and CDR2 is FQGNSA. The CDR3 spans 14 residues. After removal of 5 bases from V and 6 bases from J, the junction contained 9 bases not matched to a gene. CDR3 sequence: CASSTPGGAGEQYF. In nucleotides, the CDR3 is TGTGCCAGCAGCACCCCAGGGGGCGCGGGCGAGCAGTACTTC.

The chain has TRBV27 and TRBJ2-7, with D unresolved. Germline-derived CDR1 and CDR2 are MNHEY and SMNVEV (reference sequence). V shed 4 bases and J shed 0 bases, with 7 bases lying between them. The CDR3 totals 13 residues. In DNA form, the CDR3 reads TGTGCCAGCAGTTACCCGGGCTCCTACGAGCAGTACTTC. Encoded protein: CASSYPGSYEQYF.

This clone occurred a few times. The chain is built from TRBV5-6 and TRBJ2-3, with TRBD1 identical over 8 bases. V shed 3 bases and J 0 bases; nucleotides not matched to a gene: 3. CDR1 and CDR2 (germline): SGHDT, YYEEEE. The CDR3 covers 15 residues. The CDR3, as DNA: TGTGCCAGCAGCTCAGGGGGCGCGAGCACAGATACGCAGTATTTT. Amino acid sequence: CASSSGGASTDTQYF.

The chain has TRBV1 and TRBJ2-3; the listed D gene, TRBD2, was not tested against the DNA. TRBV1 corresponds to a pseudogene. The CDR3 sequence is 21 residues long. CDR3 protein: CTSSQGPSGDAPRPSWDTQYF. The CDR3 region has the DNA TGCACCAGCAGCCAAGGACCTAGCGGGGACGCACCCCGCCCTTCCTGGGATACGCAGTATTTT.

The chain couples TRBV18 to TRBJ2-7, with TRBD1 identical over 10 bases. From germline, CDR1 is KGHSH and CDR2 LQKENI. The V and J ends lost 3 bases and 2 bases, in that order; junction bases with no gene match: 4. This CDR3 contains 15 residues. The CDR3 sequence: CASSPGTGATYEQYF. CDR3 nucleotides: TGTGCCAGCTCACCCGGGACAGGGGCCACCTACGAGCAGTACTTC.

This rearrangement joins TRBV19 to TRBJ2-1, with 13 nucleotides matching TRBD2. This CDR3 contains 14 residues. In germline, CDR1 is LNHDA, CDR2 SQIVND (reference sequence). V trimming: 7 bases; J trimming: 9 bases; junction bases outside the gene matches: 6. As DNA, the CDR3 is TGTGCCAGTATAGGGGGACTAGCGGGGACTGAGCAGTTCTTC. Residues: CASIGGLAGTEQFF.

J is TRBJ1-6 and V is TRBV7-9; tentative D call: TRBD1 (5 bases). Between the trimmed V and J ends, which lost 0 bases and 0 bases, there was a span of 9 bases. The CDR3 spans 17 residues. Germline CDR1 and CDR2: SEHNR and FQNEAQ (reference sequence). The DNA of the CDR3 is TGTGCCAGCAGCTTAGCTGGTGACAGCTCCTATAATTCACCCCTCCACTTT. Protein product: CASSLAGDSSYNSPLHF.

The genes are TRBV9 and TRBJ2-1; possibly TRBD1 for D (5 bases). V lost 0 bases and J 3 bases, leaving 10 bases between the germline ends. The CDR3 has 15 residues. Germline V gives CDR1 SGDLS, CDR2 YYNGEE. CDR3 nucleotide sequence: TGTGCCAGCAGCGTAGGTAGGGGTGGCTACAATGAGCAGTTCTTC. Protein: CASSVGRGGYNEQFF.

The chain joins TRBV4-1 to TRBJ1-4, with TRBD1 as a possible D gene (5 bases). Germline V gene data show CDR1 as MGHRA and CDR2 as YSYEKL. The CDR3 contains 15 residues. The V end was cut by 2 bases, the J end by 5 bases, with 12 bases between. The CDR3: CASSQTTGDNEKLFF. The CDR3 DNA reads TGCGCCAGCAGCCAAACCACAGGAGACAATGAAAAACTGTTTTTT.

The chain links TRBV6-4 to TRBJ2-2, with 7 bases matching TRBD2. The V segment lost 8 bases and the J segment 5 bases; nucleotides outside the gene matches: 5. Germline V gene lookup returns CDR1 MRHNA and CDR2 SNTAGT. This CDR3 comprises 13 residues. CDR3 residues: CASQSGDTGELFF. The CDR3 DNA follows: TGTGCCAGCCAAAGCGGGGATACCGGGGAGCTGTTTTTT.

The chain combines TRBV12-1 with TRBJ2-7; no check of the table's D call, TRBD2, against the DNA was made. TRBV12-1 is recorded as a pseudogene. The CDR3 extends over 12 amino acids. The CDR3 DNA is TGTGCCAGCAGCCCCGCGGGGGTGGAGCAGTACTTC. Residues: CASSPAGVEQYF.

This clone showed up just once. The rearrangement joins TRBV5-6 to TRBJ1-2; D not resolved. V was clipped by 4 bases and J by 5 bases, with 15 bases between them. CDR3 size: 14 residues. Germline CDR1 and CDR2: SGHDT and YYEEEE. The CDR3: CASSERLGLYGYTF. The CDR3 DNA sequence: TGTGCCAGCAGCGAAAGACTAGGGTTATATGGCTACACCTTC.

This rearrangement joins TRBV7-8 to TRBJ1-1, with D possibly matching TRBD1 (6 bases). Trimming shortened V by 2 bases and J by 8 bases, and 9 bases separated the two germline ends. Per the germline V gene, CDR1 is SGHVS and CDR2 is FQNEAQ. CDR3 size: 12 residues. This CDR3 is CASSLKGTEAFF. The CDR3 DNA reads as TGTGCCAGCAGCTTAAAGGGGACAGAAGCTTTCTTT.

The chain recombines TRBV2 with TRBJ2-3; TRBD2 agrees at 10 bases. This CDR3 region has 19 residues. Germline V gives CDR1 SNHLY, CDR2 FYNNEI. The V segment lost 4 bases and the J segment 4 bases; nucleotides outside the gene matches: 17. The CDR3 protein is CASSVWLAGVSGVADTQYF. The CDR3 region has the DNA TGTGCCAGCAGTGTTTGGCTAGCGGGGGTGAGTGGAGTCGCAGATACGCAGTATTTT.

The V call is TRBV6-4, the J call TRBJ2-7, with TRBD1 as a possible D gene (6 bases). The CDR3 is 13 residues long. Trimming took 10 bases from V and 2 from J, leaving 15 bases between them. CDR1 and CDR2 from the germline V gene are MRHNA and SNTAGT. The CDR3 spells CAILLGTTYEQYF. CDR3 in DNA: TGTGCCATCCTCTTAGGGACAACCTACGAGCAGTACTTC.

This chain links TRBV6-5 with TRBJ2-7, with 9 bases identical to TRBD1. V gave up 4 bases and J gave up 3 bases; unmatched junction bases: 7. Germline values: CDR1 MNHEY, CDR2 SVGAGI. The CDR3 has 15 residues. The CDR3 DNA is TGTGCCAGCAGTTTCTCCGGGACAGGGAGCTACGAGCAGTACTTC. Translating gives CASSFSGTGSYEQYF.

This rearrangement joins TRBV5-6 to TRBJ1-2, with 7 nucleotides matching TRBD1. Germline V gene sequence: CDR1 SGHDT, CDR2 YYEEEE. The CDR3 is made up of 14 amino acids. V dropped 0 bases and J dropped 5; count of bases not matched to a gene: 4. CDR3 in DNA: TGTGCCAGCAGCTTGGGACAGGGCACTTATGGCTACACCTTC. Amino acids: CASSLGQGTYGYTF. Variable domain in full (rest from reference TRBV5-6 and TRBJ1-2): DAGVTQSPTHLIKTRGQQVTLRCSPKSGHDTVSWYQQALGQGPQFIFQYYEEEERQRGNFPDRFSGHQFPNYSSELNVNALLLGDSALYLCASSLGQGTYGYTFGSGTRLTVV.

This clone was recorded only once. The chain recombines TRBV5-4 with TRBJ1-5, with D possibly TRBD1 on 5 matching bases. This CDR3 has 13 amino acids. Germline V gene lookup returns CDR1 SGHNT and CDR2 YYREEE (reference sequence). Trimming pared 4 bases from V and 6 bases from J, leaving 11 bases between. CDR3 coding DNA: TGTGCCAGCAGCCCAGACAGTTCTCAGCCCCAGCATTTT. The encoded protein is CASSPDSSQPQHF.